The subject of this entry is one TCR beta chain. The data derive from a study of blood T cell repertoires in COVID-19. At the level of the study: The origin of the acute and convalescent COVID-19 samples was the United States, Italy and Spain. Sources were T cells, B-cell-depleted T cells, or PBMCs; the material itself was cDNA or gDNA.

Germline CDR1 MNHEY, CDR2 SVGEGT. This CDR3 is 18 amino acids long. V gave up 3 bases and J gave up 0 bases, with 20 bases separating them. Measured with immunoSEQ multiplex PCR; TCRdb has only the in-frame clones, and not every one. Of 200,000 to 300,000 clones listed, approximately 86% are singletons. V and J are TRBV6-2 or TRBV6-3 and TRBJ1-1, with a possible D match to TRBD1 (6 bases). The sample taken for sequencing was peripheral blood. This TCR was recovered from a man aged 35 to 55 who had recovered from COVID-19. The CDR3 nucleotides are TGTGCCAGCAGTTATATCGAAGGTACGGACAGTATGAACACTGAAGCTTTCTTT. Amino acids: CASSYIEGTDSMNTEAFF.